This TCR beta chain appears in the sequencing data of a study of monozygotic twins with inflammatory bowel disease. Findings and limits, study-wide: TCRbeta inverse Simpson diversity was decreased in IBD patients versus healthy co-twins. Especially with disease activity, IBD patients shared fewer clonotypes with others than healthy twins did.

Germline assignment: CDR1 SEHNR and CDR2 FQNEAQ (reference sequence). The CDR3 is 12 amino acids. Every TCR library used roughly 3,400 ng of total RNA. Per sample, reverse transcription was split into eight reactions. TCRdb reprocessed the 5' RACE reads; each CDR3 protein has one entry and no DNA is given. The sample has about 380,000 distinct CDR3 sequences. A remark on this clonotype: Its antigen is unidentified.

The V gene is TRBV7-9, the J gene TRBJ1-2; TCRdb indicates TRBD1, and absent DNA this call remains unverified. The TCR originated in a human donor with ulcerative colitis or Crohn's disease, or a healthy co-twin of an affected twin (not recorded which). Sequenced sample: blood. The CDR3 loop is CASSPGDHGYTF.